The 8 T cell receptor beta chains in this list originate from one sample, sequenced in a study of CD8+ T cells in alopecia areata. Following RNA extraction, reverse transcription yielded cDNA that acted as the sequencing template. The repertoire was sequenced with immunoSEQ multiplex PCR; TCRdb's copy has only in-frame clones and lacks some. The sample lists 150,000 to 200,000 clones; roughly 60% were seen once. Treatment described: oral pan-JAK inhibitor, 5-10 mg twice daily. The sequenced sample was CD4+ T cells sorted from blood, obtained at week 24, from a patient treated with tofacitinib. All receptors derive from a human donor with alopecia areata.

The chain joins TRBV29-1 to TRBJ2-3; TRBD2 agrees at 13 bases. This CDR3 contains 15 residues. The ends lost 6 bases at V and 2 bases at J; junction bases unmatched: 5. Per germline, CDR1 SQVTM and CDR2 ANQGSEA. The chain's CDR3 is CSVGLAGAVTDTQYF. Here the CDR3 DNA reads TGCAGCGTCGGACTAGCGGGGGCCGTCACAGATACGCAGTATTTT.

The chain joins TRBV30 to TRBJ1-2; D is undetermined. The CDR3 length is 14 residues. Germline V gene data show CDR1 as GTSNPN and CDR2 as SVGIG (reference sequence). Trimming shortened V by 4 bases and J by 3 bases, and 15 bases separated the two germline ends. CDR3 loop: CAWNRSPSHYGYTF. As DNA, the CDR3 is TGTGCCTGGAACCGTAGCCCATCGCACTATGGCTACACCTTC. Using reference TRBV30 and TRBJ1-2 for the parts outside the CDR3, the full variable domain is SQTIHQWPATLVQPVGSPLSLECTVEGTSNPNLYWYRQAAGRGLQLLFYSVGIGQISSEVPQNLSASRPQDRQFILSSKKLLLSDSGFYLCAWNRSPSHYGYTFGSGTRLTVV.

This clone was picked up one time. The chain has TRBV15 and TRBJ1-2; D is uncertain. The germline V gene encodes CDR1 LNHNV and CDR2 YYDKDF (reference sequence). This CDR3 region has 14 residues. Trimming took off 3 bases at V and 2 bases at J, with 10 bases between the two ends. The CDR3 DNA sequence: TGTGCCACCAGCAGCGGACTGCAGAACTATGGCTACACCTTC. Translated, it gives CATSSGLQNYGYTF.

V usage is TRBV4-3 and J usage is TRBJ1-1, with a tentative D call TRBD1 (6 bases). The CDR3 loop spans 16 amino acids. CDR1 LGHNA and CDR2 YSLEER come from the germline V gene. Between the trimmed V and J ends, which lost 0 bases and 0 bases, there was a span of 11 bases. CDR3 loop: CASSQDTGQLNTEAFF. The CDR3 DNA reads as TGCGCCAGCAGCCAAGATACCGGACAGTTGAACACTGAAGCTTTCTTT.

The J gene is TRBJ2-7, the V gene TRBV30, with D perhaps TRBD2 (5 bases). The V gene's germline CDR1 is GTSNPN and CDR2 SVGIG (reference sequence). The CDR3 is 13 residues long. The ends were cut back, 3 bases at V and 2 bases at J, with 11 bases in the middle. This chain's CDR3 is CAWSPGITYEQYF. CDR3 in DNA: TGTGCCTGGAGCCCCGGGATAACCTACGAGCAGTACTTC.

The V and J genes are TRBV9 and TRBJ2-7; D gene unclear. The CDR3 length is 16 residues. CDR1 SGDLS and CDR2 YYNGEE come from the germline V gene. Trimming shortened V by 4 bases and J by 3 bases, and 20 bases separated the two germline ends. CDR3 coding DNA: TGTGCCAGCAGCCCCCAGGCGTCTCCCGTCCTCTACGAGCAGTACTTC. It is translated as CASSPQASPVLYEQYF.

This rearrangement joins TRBV6-5 to TRBJ2-5, with 9 bases fitting TRBD1. Germline V gives CDR1 MNHEY, CDR2 SVGAGI. There are 14 residues in the CDR3. Trimming cost V 6 bases and J 5 bases; bases outside gene matches: 7. The DNA for the CDR3 is TGTGCCAGCAGACGCCCCGGGACAGGGGAGACCCAGTACTTC. Translating it yields CASRRPGTGETQYF.

This clone has more than one count but fewer than ten. The V gene is TRBV30, the J gene TRBJ1-2; 10 bases are a match to TRBD1. The CDR3 contains 15 residues. V lost 0 bases, J lost 2 bases, and 3 bases stayed unmatched. Germline CDR1 and CDR2: GTSNPN and SVGIG (reference sequence). CDR3 coding DNA: TGTGCCTGGAGTGTCTTGGGACAGGGGAACTATGGCTACACCTTC. Protein: CAWSVLGQGNYGYTF.